These 9 T cell receptor beta chains originate from one sample sequenced in a study of blood T cells in healthy people across ages. For the second PCR, which ran for 7 to 11 cycles, a sample-barcoded 5' primer and a J-beta primer mix were used. TCRdb fed the 5' RACE reads into MiXCR, producing one record per CDR3 protein. The sample records roughly 500,000 distinct CDR3 sequences, 25% to 30% being singletons. The sample was blood. The receptor source for this set is a woman aged 65 to 85 in good health.

The chain joins TRBV12-3 or TRBV12-4 to TRBJ2-3; TRBD2 aligns across 7 bases. J lost 2 bases, V lost 3 bases, and 5 bases had no gene match. This CDR3 has 15 amino acids. CDR3 nucleotides: TGTGCCAGCAGTTTTTCTAGCGGATACACAGATACGCAGTATTTT. This translates into CASSFSSGYTDTQYF.

This clonotype was detected a few times. This chain joins TRBV5-1 and TRBJ2-7, with unresolved D. CDR3 length: 13 residues. V lost 5 bases to trimming and J lost 5 bases, with 14 bases between them. Per the germline V gene, CDR1 is SGHRS and CDR2 is YFSETQ. CDR3 DNA: TGCGCCAGCAGAGTATTCCCCCCCCACGAGCAGTACTTC. Amino acid sequence: CASRVFPPHEQYF.

This clonotype was observed many times. Written as DNA, the CDR3 is TGTGCCAGCAGCCCGGGACAGTCCTCTGGGGCCAACGTCCTGACTTTC. This codes for CASSPGQSSGANVLTF. This rearrangement joins TRBV7-9 to TRBJ2-6; 7 bases match TRBD1. The CDR3 contains 16 residues. From germline, CDR1 is SEHNR and CDR2 FQNEAQ (reference sequence). J was trimmed by 0 bases and V by 5 bases; bases with no gene match: 4.

The chain couples TRBV20-1 to TRBJ2-1; 9 bases agree with TRBD1. The V gene end was trimmed by 5 bases and the J gene end by 4 bases; junction bases not matched to a gene: 12. The CDR3 covers 16 residues. Germline V gene sequence: CDR1 DFQATT, CDR2 SNEGSKA (reference sequence). CDR3 bases: TGCAGTGCTCCTGACATGGACAGGGGCCCTTACAATGAGCAGTTCTTC. This encodes CSAPDMDRGPYNEQFF.

The rearrangement joins TRBV5-4 to TRBJ2-2; TRBD2 matches at 8 bases. This CDR3 has 16 amino acids. Germline CDR1 is SGHNT and CDR2 is YYREEE (reference sequence). The junction had 10 bases not matched to a gene; V was cut back by 6 bases and J by 3 bases. Written as DNA, the CDR3 is TGTGCCAGCACCATTGGCGGGACTAGAGACACCGGGGAGCTGTTTTTT. This translates into CASTIGGTRDTGELFF.

This clonotype was seen more than once but under ten times. The chain combines TRBV2 with TRBJ2-7; D remains unclear. Germline assignment: CDR1 SNHLY and CDR2 FYNNEI. The CDR3 sequence is 14 residues long. Trimming took off 4 bases at V and 2 bases at J, with 12 bases between the two ends. The CDR3 is CASSVGQLPYEQYF. The CDR3 DNA is TGTGCCAGCAGTGTTGGGCAGTTGCCCTACGAGCAGTACTTC.

This clonotype was detected only a few times. The genes are TRBV20-1 and TRBJ2-3; D might be TRBD1 or TRBD2, each matching 6 bases. V lost 2 bases, J lost 4 bases, and 19 bases lay in between. Germline V gene data show CDR1 as DFQATT and CDR2 as SNEGSKA (reference sequence). The CDR3 runs 16 residues. The CDR3 DNA reads TGCAGTGCTAGAAGTCTGGGGGCCGGGGGCCCAGATACGCAGTATTTT. Translating it yields CSARSLGAGGPDTQYF.

The chain uses TRBV5-5 and TRBJ1-2; 7 bases map to TRBD1. The trim removed 4 bases at V and 2 bases at J, leaving 5 bases unmatched. In germline, CDR1 is SGHKS, CDR2 YYEKEE (reference sequence). This CDR3 contains 14 residues. CDR3 DNA sequence: TGTGCCAGCAGCCCCCAGGGGGGGAACTATGGCTACACCTTC. Amino acid sequence: CASSPQGGNYGYTF.

The rearrangement joins TRBV20-1 to TRBJ2-3; 10 bases match TRBD1. V lost 4 bases, J lost 1 base, and 2 bases stayed unmatched. This CDR3 is built from 14 residues. The germline CDR1 and CDR2 sequences are DFQATT and SNEGSKA (reference sequence). The CDR3 nucleotides read TGCAGTGCTAAGACAGGGGGCGGCACAGATACGCAGTATTTT. Protein: CSAKTGGGTDTQYF.